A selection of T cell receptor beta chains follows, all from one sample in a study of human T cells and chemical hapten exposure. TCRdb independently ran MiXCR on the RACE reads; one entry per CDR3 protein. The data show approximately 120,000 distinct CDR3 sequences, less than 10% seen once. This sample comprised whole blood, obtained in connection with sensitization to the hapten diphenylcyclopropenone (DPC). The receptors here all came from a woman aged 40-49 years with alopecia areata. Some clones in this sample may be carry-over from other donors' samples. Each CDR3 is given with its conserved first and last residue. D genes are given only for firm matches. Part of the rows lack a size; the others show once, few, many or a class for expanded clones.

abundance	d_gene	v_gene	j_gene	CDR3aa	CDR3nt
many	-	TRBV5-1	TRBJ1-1	CASSLLNGGRTEAFF	TGCGCCAGCAGCTTGTTGAATGGGGGCAGGACTGAAGCTTTCTTT
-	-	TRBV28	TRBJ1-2	CASSPGSGRYGYTF	TGTGCCAGCAGTCCAGGAAGTGGGCGCTATGGCTACACCTTC
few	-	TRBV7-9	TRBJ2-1	CASTGGVLSNEQFF	TGTGCCAGCACCGGAGGGGTTTTGTCCAATGAGCAGTTCTTC
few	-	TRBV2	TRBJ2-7	CASSEASKYF	TGTGCCAGCAGTGAAGCTAGCAAGTACTTC
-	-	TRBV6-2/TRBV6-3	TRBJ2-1	CASRDPGAREQFF	TGTGCCAGCAGAGATCCCGGTGCCCGTGAGCAGTTCTTC
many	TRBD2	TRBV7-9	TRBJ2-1	CASSPRLGLANEQFF	TGTGCCAGCAGCCCTAGGCTGGGACTAGCCAATGAGCAGTTCTTC
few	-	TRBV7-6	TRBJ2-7	CASSPRLTGYEQYF	TGTGCCAGCAGCCCCCGTTTGACCGGCTACGAGCAGTACTTC
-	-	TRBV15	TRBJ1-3	CATSRDSGPGNTIYF	TGTGCCACCAGCAGAGATTCGGGACCTGGAAACACCATATATTTT
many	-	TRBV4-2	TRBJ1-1	CASSQGTATEAFF	TGTGCCAGCAGCCAAGGGACAGCCACTGAAGCTTTCTTT
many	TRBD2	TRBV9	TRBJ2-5	CASSAGTSGPQETQYF	TGTGCCAGCAGCGCTGGGACTAGCGGCCCCCAAGAGACCCAGTACTTC
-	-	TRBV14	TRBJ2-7	CASSQVPGTYEQYF	TGTGCCAGCAGCCAAGTTCCGGGAACCTACGAGCAGTACTTC
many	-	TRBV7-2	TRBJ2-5	CASSSLETQYF	TGTGCCAGCAGCTCCCTCGAGACCCAGTACTTC
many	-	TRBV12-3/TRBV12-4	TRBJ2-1	CASSLGGPYNEQFF	TGTGCCAGCAGTCTCGGGGGGCCTTACAATGAGCAGTTCTTC
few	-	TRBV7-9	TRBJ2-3	CASSSIRDQPTDTQYF	TGTGCCAGCAGCTCAATCCGGGACCAGCCCACAGATACGCAGTATTTT
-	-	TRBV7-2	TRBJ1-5	CASSPQPGNGQPQHF	TGTGCCAGCAGCCCCCAACCCGGGAACGGGCAGCCCCAGCATTTT
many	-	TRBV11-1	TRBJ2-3	CASSQDSPSTDTQYF	TGTGCCAGCAGCCAGGACAGCCCTAGCACAGATACGCAGTATTTT
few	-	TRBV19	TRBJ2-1	CASNRVWGNEQFF	TGTGCCAGTAATCGTGTGTGGGGCAATGAGCAGTTCTTC
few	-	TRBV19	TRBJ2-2	CASSIRSGPGELFF	TGTGCCAGTAGTATCCGGAGCGGCCCCGGGGAGCTGTTTTTT
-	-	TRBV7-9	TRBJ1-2	CASSLQNYGYTF	TGTGCCAGCAGCTTACAGAACTATGGCTACACCTTC
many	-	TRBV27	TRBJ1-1	CASSLSGGAGTEAFF	TGTGCCAGCAGTTTATCCGGGGGCGCCGGGACTGAAGCTTTCTTT
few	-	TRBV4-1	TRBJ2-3	CASSQERGLGGTDTQYF	TGCGCCAGCAGCCAAGAGAGGGGGTTGGGCGGCACAGATACGCAGTATTTT
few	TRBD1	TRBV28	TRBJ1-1	CASSLGQGAGVHTEAFF	TGTGCCAGCAGTTTAGGGCAGGGGGCAGGAGTTCACACTGAAGCTTTCTTT
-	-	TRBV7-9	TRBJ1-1	CASIVAGLNTEVFF	TGTGCCAGCATCGTAGCAGGGTTAAACACTGAAGTTTTCTTT
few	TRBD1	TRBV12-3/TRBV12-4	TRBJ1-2	CASRTTGALYGYTF	TGTGCCAGCAGAACGACAGGGGCCCTCTATGGCTACACCTTC
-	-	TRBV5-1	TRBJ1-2	CASSFTGRGDGYTF	TGCGCCAGCAGCTTCACCGGCCGGGGGGATGGCTACACCTTC
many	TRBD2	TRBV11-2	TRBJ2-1	CASSLIAGGSYNEQFF	TGTGCCAGCAGCCTAATAGCGGGGGGGAGCTACAATGAGCAGTTCTTC
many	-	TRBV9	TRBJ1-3	CASRTGNTIYF	TGTGCCAGCAGGACTGGAAACACCATATATTTT
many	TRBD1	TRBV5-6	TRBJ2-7	CASSAGQGIDEQYF	TGTGCCAGCAGCGCCGGACAGGGGATCGACGAGCAGTACTTC
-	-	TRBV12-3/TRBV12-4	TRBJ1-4	CASSLGGTTNEKLFF	TGTGCCAGCAGTTTGGGGGGTACAACTAATGAAAAACTGTTTTTT
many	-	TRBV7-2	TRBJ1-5	CASSLVGGGASDQPQHF	TGTGCCAGCAGCTTAGTGGGGGGCGGAGCGTCAGATCAGCCCCAGCATTTT
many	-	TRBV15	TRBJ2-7	CATSRDSAVGSYEQYF	TGTGCCACCAGCAGAGATAGTGCAGTAGGCTCCTACGAGCAGTACTTC
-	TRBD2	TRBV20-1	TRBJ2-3	CSARTSGGADTQYF	TGCAGTGCTCGGACTAGCGGGGGCGCAGATACGCAGTATTTT
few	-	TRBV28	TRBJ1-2	CASSRPGYEHSYGYTF	TGTGCCAGCAGCCGGCCAGGGTACGAGCATAGCTATGGCTACACCTTC
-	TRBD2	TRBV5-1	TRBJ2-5	CASSRASGEQTQYF	TGCGCCAGCAGCAGAGCTAGCGGTGAACAGACCCAGTACTTC
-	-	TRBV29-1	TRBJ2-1	CSVEDLRGGNEQFF	TGCAGCGTTGAAGATCTAAGGGGTGGCAATGAGCAGTTCTTC
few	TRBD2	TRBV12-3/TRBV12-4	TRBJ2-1	CASSRQAGGLGEQFF	TGTGCCAGCAGTCGGCAGGCGGGGGGGCTAGGAGAGCAGTTCTTC
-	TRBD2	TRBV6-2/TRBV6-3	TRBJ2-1	CASSLNPLAGANNEQFF	TGTGCCAGCAGTTTAAACCCTCTAGCGGGGGCGAACAATGAGCAGTTCTTC
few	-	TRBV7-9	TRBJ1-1	CASSHNQGNAEAFF	TGTGCCAGCAGCCACAATCAGGGAAACGCTGAAGCTTTCTTT
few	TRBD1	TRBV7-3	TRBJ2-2	CASSPKDRAGELFF	TGTGCCAGCAGCCCGAAAGACAGGGCCGGGGAGCTGTTTTTT
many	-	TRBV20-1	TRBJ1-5	CSASMASAQPQHF	TGCAGTGCTAGTATGGCAAGTGCTCAGCCCCAGCATTTT
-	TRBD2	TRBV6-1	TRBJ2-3	CASSEFGGGADTQYF	TGTGCCAGCAGTGAATTCGGCGGGGGGGCAGATACGCAGTATTTT
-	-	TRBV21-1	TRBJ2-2	CASSDRGRTGELFF	TGTGCCAGCAGCGACAGGGGTCGCACCGGGGAGCTGTTTTTT
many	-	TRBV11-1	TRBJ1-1	CASSWTARYEAFF	TGTGCCAGCAGCTGGACGGCTCGATATGAAGCTTTCTTT
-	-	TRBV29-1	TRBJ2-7	CSVLDSAGLYEQYF	TGCAGCGTTCTAGATTCCGCGGGACTCTACGAGCAGTACTTC
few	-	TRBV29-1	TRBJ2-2	CSVGVTVTGELFF	TGCAGCGTTGGGGTAACGGTGACCGGGGAGCTGTTTTTT
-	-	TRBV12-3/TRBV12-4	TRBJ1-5	CASSPTGRSNQPQHF	TGTGCCAGCAGCCCCACGGGCCGTAGCAATCAGCCCCAGCATTTT